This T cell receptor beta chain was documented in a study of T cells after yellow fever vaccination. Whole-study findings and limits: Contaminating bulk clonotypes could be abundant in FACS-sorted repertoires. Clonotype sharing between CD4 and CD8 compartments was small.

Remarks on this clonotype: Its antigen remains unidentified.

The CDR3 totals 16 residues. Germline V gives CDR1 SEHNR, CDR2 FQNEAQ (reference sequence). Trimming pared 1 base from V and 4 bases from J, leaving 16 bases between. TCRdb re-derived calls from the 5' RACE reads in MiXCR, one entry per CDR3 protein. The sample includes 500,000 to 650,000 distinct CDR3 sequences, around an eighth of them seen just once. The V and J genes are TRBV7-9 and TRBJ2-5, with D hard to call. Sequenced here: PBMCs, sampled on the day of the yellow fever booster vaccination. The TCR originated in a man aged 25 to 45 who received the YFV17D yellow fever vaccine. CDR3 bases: TGTGCCAGCAGCTTAGATGGCGGCGGCCGCCTAGAGACCCAGTACTTC. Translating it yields CASSLDGGGRLETQYF.